Following are 12 T cell receptor beta chains from one sample sequenced in a study of T-cell memory formation after mild COVID-19. One entry per CDR3 protein, called by TCRdb with MiXCR from the 5' RACE reads. The table lists some 210,000 distinct CDR3 sequences, 8% to 11% of them singletons, with roughly 3% in the top ten. Sequencing was performed on PBMCs or a T cell subset sorted from them (not recorded which). All receptors come from a man between 18 and 29 years old who had mild COVID-19 (a few samples of this study predate the infection). Cell type and time point are not known.

The gene calls are TRBV5-1 and TRBJ2-5, with D tentatively TRBD2 (7 bases). CDR1 is SGHRS, CDR2 YFSETQ, per germline. Trimming shortened V by 4 bases and J by 4 bases, and 11 bases separated the two germline ends. CDR3 length equals 13 residues. The CDR3: CASSGGGRETQYF. In DNA, the CDR3 is TGCGCCAGCAGCGGGGGGGGCCGAGAGACCCAGTACTTC.

This clonotype was seen repeatedly, ten times or more. The chain uses TRBV11-2 and TRBJ2-1, with D tentatively TRBD2 (6 bases). The CDR3 is made up of 15 amino acids. V lost 5 bases to trimming and J lost 1 base, with 12 bases between them. Germline V gene lookup returns CDR1 SGHAT and CDR2 FQNNGV. Here the CDR3 DNA reads TGTGCCAGCAGCCAAGGCGGGGTGTCCTACAATGAGCAGTTCTTC. Translated: CASSQGGVSYNEQFF.

This clonotype showed up many times. The CDR3 sequence: CASSSGYNEQFF. The CDR3 nucleotides are TGTGCCAGCAGCTCGGGATACAATGAGCAGTTCTTC. The chain combines TRBV7-2 with TRBJ2-1; possible D gene TRBD2, 5 bases. Germline V lookup: CDR1 SGHTA, CDR2 FQGNSA. Trimming took off 4 bases at V and 4 bases at J, with 5 bases between the two ends. CDR3 size: 12 residues.

The chain is built from TRBV5-1 and TRBJ2-1; D possibly uses TRBD1 or TRBD2 (5 bases each). CDR1 and CDR2 from the germline V gene are SGHRS and YFSETQ. V dropped 6 bases and J dropped 2 bases, with 15 bases sitting between them. The CDR3 spans 15 residues. For the CDR3, the DNA is TGCGCCAGCAAGGGGAGCGGCCGACCCTACAATGAGCAGTTCTTC. As protein: CASKGSGRPYNEQFF.

This chain connects TRBV20-1 to TRBJ2-2, with D tentatively TRBD2 (5 bases). V shed 0 bases and J shed 6 bases, with 11 bases lying between them. The CDR3 extends over 14 amino acids. Looked up from germline, CDR1 is DFQATT and CDR2 is SNEGSKA (reference sequence). DNA of the CDR3: TGCAGTGCTAGAGACACTAGAGGGTCCGGGGAGCTGTTTTTT. This translates into CSARDTRGSGELFF.

A few counts support this clonotype. This rearrangement joins TRBV6-2 or TRBV6-3 to TRBJ2-5; no firm D call. The CDR3 spans 16 residues. V dropped 6 bases and J dropped 7 bases, with 24 bases sitting between them. In germline, CDR1 is MNHEY, CDR2 SVGEGT. The chain's CDR3 is CASRAAELLLLVTQYF. In DNA, the CDR3 is TGTGCCAGCAGAGCTGCGGAGTTGTTGCTTCTTGTGACCCAGTACTTC.

The chain uses TRBV10-3 and TRBJ1-3; D is undetermined. V was cut by 10 bases and J by 3 bases, with 13 bases left in between. The V gene's germline CDR1 is ENHRY and CDR2 SYGVKD. This CDR3 has 13 residues. The CDR3 coding sequence is TGTGCCACCGGGCCCGAGATTGGAAACACCATATATTTT. Amino acids: CATGPEIGNTIYF.

This clonotype turned up a few times. The chain combines TRBV7-9 with TRBJ2-7, with 7 positions matching TRBD1. This CDR3 contains 12 residues. With 6 bases clipped from V and 6 bases from J, the junction kept 5 bases outside the gene matches. Germline values: CDR1 SEHNR, CDR2 FQNEAQ (reference sequence). CDR3 residues: CASSSTGIEQYV. Written as DNA, the CDR3 is TGTGCCAGCAGTTCGACAGGGATCGAGCAGTACGTC.

This clonotype was picked up a small number of times. The chain links TRBV5-5 to TRBJ2-3, with TRBD2 matching over 8 bases. Germline loops: CDR1 SGHKS, CDR2 YYEKEE (reference sequence). The ends lost 4 bases at V and 5 bases at J; junction bases unmatched: 12. The CDR3 is 16 amino acids. Here the CDR3 DNA reads TGTGCCAGCAGCCAAGCAGGTAGCGGGGAGGTAGATACGCAGTATTTT. Its protein product is CASSQAGSGEVDTQYF. The full variable domain, its missing parts supplied by reference TRBV5-5 and TRBJ2-3, is DAGVTQSPTHLIKTRGQQVTLRCSPISGHKSVSWYQQVLGQGPQFIFQYYEKEERGRGNFPDRFSARQFPNYSSELNVNALLLGDSALYLCASSQAGSGEVDTQYFGPGTRLTVL.

This chain links TRBV7-2 with TRBJ2-5, with D perhaps TRBD1 (5 bases). The V gene lost 0 bases and the J gene lost 0 bases, with 11 bases spanning the gap. The CDR3 is 16 amino acids. Germline V gene lookup returns CDR1 SGHTA and CDR2 FQGNSA. CDR3 coding DNA: TGTGCCAGCAGCTTAGCGAAGGGGCTGGACCAAGAGACCCAGTACTTC. Translation: CASSLAKGLDQETQYF.

This clonotype has just a few counts. The rearrangement joins TRBV20-1 to TRBJ2-7, with D perhaps matching TRBD1 or TRBD2 (5 bases each). Trimming cost V 7 bases and J 0 bases, with 13 bases left between them. This CDR3 contains 13 residues. Germline V gene lookup returns CDR1 DFQATT and CDR2 SNEGSKA (reference sequence). CDR3 DNA: TGCAGTGTTCCGGGGCCCAGCTCCTACGAGCAGTACGTC. Amino acid sequence: CSVPGPSSYEQYV.

This clonotype occurred a few times. The chain links TRBV15 to TRBJ1-5, with D unclear. The V end lost 5 bases, the J end lost 3 bases, and 11 bases lay between the germline ends. Per the germline V gene, CDR1 is LNHNV and CDR2 is YYDKDF (reference sequence). This CDR3 has 14 amino acids. In DNA, the CDR3 is TGTGCCACCAGCCGCCCCGGGATCAATCAGCCCCAGCATTTT. Protein product: CATSRPGINQPQHF.